This TCR beta chain was retrieved from a study of blood T cells in healthy people across ages. Findings of the study overall: Comparison with aged donors showed that long-lived donors had more naive CD4+ cells and higher diversity.

Healthy Caucasian individuals from Russia aged roughly 6 to 95 served as donors. A second PCR of 7 to 11 cycles used a sample-barcoded 5' primer and a J-beta primer mix. TCRdb called the 5' RACE reads again in MiXCR, with one record for every CDR3 protein. The sample includes approximately 1,100,000 distinct CDR3 sequences, around 43% of them seen just once. In this sample, this clonotype turned up many times. Its antigen is currently unknown. The sequenced sample consisted of blood. The clonotype originates from a woman aged 60-75 years in good health.

The CDR3 is CASSPSSGSSETQYF. CDR3 nucleotide sequence: TGTGCCAGCAGCCCAAGCAGCGGGAGTAGTGAGACCCAGTACTTC. The chain couples TRBV9 to TRBJ2-5; 8 bases agree with TRBD2. From germline, CDR1 is SGDLS and CDR2 YYNGEE. The CDR3 has 15 residues. The J segment lost 5 bases and the V segment lost 4 bases, leaving 10 bases of the junction unmatched.